The 31 T cell receptor beta chains in this list originate from one sample, sequenced in a study of spatial heterogeneity in lung cancer (dated by TCRdb to the late 2010s). The library was prepared using 5' RACE. Sequencing was performed on a NextSeq 500. TCRdb trimmed the raw reads at Q25, called clones with MiXCR and kept productive beta chains. CDR3 protein sequences are deduplicated, and each keeps its most common genes and DNA. The sample data list 20,000 to 25,000 distinct CDR3 sequences, and about 4.5% of these were observed just once. Clones ranked in the top ten supply approximately 35% of the sample. Taken with the paper, the label for time point translates to: sample taken at primary tumor resection. TCR sequencing used whole RNA extracted from tumor and nontumor lung tissue, or from cryopreserved PBMC samples, without cell sorting. This sample comprised PBMCs, obtained at surgery. The receptor set was obtained from a male donor with early-stage non-small cell lung cancer.

There are many counts of this clonotype. The V gene is TRBV28, the J gene TRBJ1-2, with a tentative D call TRBD1 (5 bases). Between the trimmed V and J ends, which lost 7 bases and 6 bases, there was a span of 15 bases. The CDR3 loop spans 13 amino acids. The germline gives CDR1 MDHEN, CDR2 SYDVKM. CDR3 sequence: CASTYRGTDGYTF. The CDR3 DNA is TGTGCCAGCACCTACCGGGGGACGGATGGCTACACCTTC.

The chain employs TRBV28 and TRBJ2-7; D unclear. Between the trimmed V and J ends, which lost 5 bases and 0 bases, there was a span of 8 bases. There are 13 residues in the CDR3. Germline CDR1 MDHEN, CDR2 SYDVKM. The CDR3 sequence: CASSIRISYEQYF. In DNA form, the CDR3 reads TGTGCCAGCAGTATCAGGATCTCCTACGAGCAGTACTTC.

This clonotype came up many times. The V call is TRBV19, the J call TRBJ2-3; D remains ambiguous. The CDR3 covers 14 residues. The germline V and J ends were trimmed by 3 bases and 2 bases, with 9 bases remaining between them. The germline CDR1 and CDR2 sequences are LNHDA and SQIVND (reference sequence). The CDR3 is CASSIPYNTDTQYF. CDR3 sequence (DNA): TGTGCCAGTAGTATCCCCTATAACACAGATACGCAGTATTTT.

At least ten counts were recorded for this clonotype. This chain uses TRBV6-6 with TRBJ2-7, with 8 nucleotides matching TRBD1. The CDR3 contains 17 residues. With V trimmed by 0 bases and J by 4 bases, 11 bases remained unmatched. The germline gives CDR1 MNHNY, CDR2 SVGAGI (reference sequence). CDR3 DNA: TGTGCCAGCAGTTACTCGTGGTCGGGACAGGCCAATTACGAGCAGTACTTC. This sequence encodes CASSYSWSGQANYEQYF.

This clonotype was counted ten times or more. The gene calls are TRBV5-1 and TRBJ2-1; TRBD1 matches at 9 bases. J was trimmed by 2 bases and V by 2 bases; bases with no gene match: 2. CDR3 length: 15 amino acids. Germline assignment: CDR1 SGHRS and CDR2 YFSETQ. CDR3 DNA: TGCGCCAGCAGCTTCCGGGACAGGGCCTACAATGAGCAGTTCTTC. The encoded protein is CASSFRDRAYNEQFF.

This clonotype was detected ten times or more. The chain joins TRBV5-4 to TRBJ2-5; TRBD2 aligns across 9 bases. CDR3 size: 15 residues. The J segment lost 4 bases and the V segment lost 2 bases, leaving 6 bases of the junction unmatched. Looked up from germline, CDR1 is SGHNT and CDR2 is YYREEE (reference sequence). The CDR3 sequence is CASSFPSGVGETQYF. CDR3 in DNA: TGTGCCAGCAGCTTCCCTAGCGGGGTCGGAGAGACCCAGTACTTC.

This clonotype was observed at least ten times. CDR3 amino acids: CASRSEGSQINIQYF. In DNA form, the CDR3 reads TGTGCCAGCAGGTCCGAAGGGAGCCAAATAAACATTCAGTACTTC. The chain uses TRBV11-2 and TRBJ2-4, with D perhaps TRBD2 (5 bases). This CDR3 has 15 amino acids. Germline V gene sequence: CDR1 SGHAT, CDR2 FQNNGV. Trimming removed 6 bases at V and 6 bases at J, with 18 bases between.

This clonotype is labeled medium-sized. The J gene is TRBJ2-7, the V gene TRBV29-1; the D gene is possibly TRBD2 (6 bases). CDR3 size: 18 residues. CDR1 is SQVTM, CDR2 ANQGSEA, per germline. The V and J ends lost 0 bases and 1 base respectively, with 22 bases between them. This chain's CDR3 is CSVEDLVGGTAWSYEQYF. The CDR3 region has the DNA TGCAGCGTTGAAGATCTTGTCGGAGGGACCGCCTGGTCCTACGAGCAGTACTTC.

This sequence joins TRBV4-3 and TRBJ1-6; 8 bases match TRBD1. The germline CDR1 and CDR2 sequences are LGHNA and YSLEER. This CDR3 comprises 14 residues. Trimming cost V 1 base and J 10 bases; bases outside gene matches: 3. CDR3 nucleotide sequence: TGCGCCAGCAGCCAAGGACAGGGGTGGTCACCCCTCCACTTT. Its protein is CASSQGQGWSPLHF.

This clonotype has a count of ten or more. The chain couples TRBV7-3 to TRBJ2-1; no clear D. Germline CDR1 is SGHTA and CDR2 is FQGTGA. This CDR3 is built from 13 residues. V was trimmed by 2 bases and J by 7 bases, leaving 9 bases between them. DNA of the CDR3: TGTGCCAGCAGCTTATGGCACGGGAATGAGCAGTTCTTC. It specifies CASSLWHGNEQFF.

There are many counts of this clonotype. The chain links TRBV12-3 or TRBV12-4 to TRBJ2-2; 9 bases match TRBD1. This CDR3 region has 16 residues. The V and J ends lost 1 base and 5 bases, in that order; junction bases with no gene match: 5. CDR3 protein: CASSLGGQGRTGELFF. CDR3 nucleotides: TGTGCCAGCAGTTTAGGTGGACAGGGGCGGACCGGGGAGCTGTTTTTT.

In its sample, this clonotype was seen many times. The chain couples TRBV6-5 to TRBJ1-4, with 9 bases aligning to TRBD1. CDR3 length equals 17 residues. CDR1 MNHEY and CDR2 SVGAGI come from the germline V gene. V lost 5 bases to trimming and J lost 8 bases; unmatched junction nucleotides: 15. In DNA form, the CDR3 reads TGTGCCAGCAGTCCCCAATATACAGGGGGCCTGGGGGAAAAACTGTTTTTT. This codes for CASSPQYTGGLGEKLFF.

This clonotype was counted many times. This rearrangement joins TRBV4-3 to TRBJ2-1; possible D gene TRBD2, 5 bases. Germline V gives CDR1 LGHNA, CDR2 YSLEER. V lost 4 bases and J lost 8, with 15 bases in between. This CDR3 has 14 residues. CDR3 region: CASSPLGERDEQFF. The CDR3 DNA reads as TGCGCCAGCAGCCCCCTAGGAGAGAGGGATGAGCAGTTCTTC.

The chain has TRBV7-2 and TRBJ2-5; 7 positions agree with TRBD2. V shed 0 bases and J 4 bases; nucleotides not matched to a gene: 2. This CDR3 contains 14 residues. Looked up from germline, CDR1 is SGHTA and CDR2 is FQGNSA. The chain's CDR3 is CASSLAGRGETQYF. DNA of the CDR3: TGTGCCAGCAGCTTAGCGGGGAGGGGAGAGACCCAGTACTTC.

This clonotype has at least ten counts. The V and J genes are TRBV2 and TRBJ2-1; D remains ambiguous. V was shortened by 3 bases and J by 9 bases, with 15 bases between the two germline ends. The CDR3 runs to 14 residues. Germline V lookup: CDR1 SNHLY, CDR2 FYNNEI. CDR3 bases: TGTGCCAGCAGTGAGTCTATCCGATTCTTTGAGCAGTTCTTC. This encodes CASSESIRFFEQFF.

This clonotype was seen repeatedly, ten times or more. The rearrangement uses TRBV29-1 and TRBJ2-2; 8 nucleotides agree with TRBD1. Germline V gene sequence: CDR1 SQVTM, CDR2 ANQGSEA. With 6 bases clipped from V and 0 bases from J, the junction kept 3 bases outside the gene matches. The CDR3 totals 14 residues. CDR3 region: CSVVGQANTGELFF. Written as DNA, the CDR3 is TGCAGCGTGGTGGGACAGGCGAACACCGGGGAGCTGTTTTTT.

By share, this clonotype counts as medium-sized (0.01 to 0.1%). This chain connects TRBV9 to TRBJ2-1; D might be TRBD2 (5 bases). Germline assignment: CDR1 SGDLS and CDR2 YYNGEE. Between the trimmed V and J ends, which lost 4 bases and 9 bases, there was a span of 20 bases. CDR3 length equals 15 residues. CDR3 protein: CASSSRLDWQPEQFF. CDR3 DNA: TGTGCCAGCAGCTCACGCCTGGACTGGCAACCTGAGCAGTTCTTC.

In this sample, this clonotype turned up a few times. The rearrangement uses TRBV11-3 and TRBJ2-2; no reliable D call. Trimming shortened V by 6 bases and J by 5 bases, and 4 bases separated the two germline ends. This CDR3 has 11 amino acids. Germline CDR1 reads SGHNT; CDR2 reads YENEEA. DNA for the CDR3: TGTGCCAGCAGGGGAACCGGGGAGCTGTTTTTT. It specifies CASRGTGELFF.

This clonotype was seen many times. The chain couples TRBV5-1 to TRBJ2-6; D remains ambiguous. The germline V gene has CDR1 SGHRS and CDR2 YFSETQ. The CDR3 is 13 residues long. The ends were cut back, 1 base at V and 3 bases at J, with 2 bases in the middle. As DNA, the CDR3 is TGCGCCAGCAGCTTGAATGGGGCCAACGTCCTGACTTTC. It specifies CASSLNGANVLTF.

The genes are TRBV7-2 and TRBJ2-1; 9 bases are shared with TRBD2. The V and J ends lost 2 bases and 2 bases, in that order; junction bases with no gene match: 1. CDR1 and CDR2 from the germline V gene are SGHTA and FQGNSA. The CDR3 runs to 15 residues. As DNA, the CDR3 is TGTGCCAGCAGCTTAAGACTAGCGGCCTACAATGAGCAGTTCTTC. This codes for CASSLRLAAYNEQFF.

This clonotype was seen many times. Likely a read error: the CDR3 ends without its conserved phenylalanine or tryptophan. The DNA is left out, because the CDR3 cannot be placed on it with certainty; the CDR3 is given as TCRdb lists it. The chain uses TRBV6-5 and TRBJ2-1; TRBD2 is taken as the D call from the table, unchecked against the DNA. Germline V lookup: CDR1 MNHEY, CDR2 SVGAGI. From its first to its last residue, the CDR3 has 8 amino acids. The CDR3 loop reads CASSYAVP.

Ten or more counts support this clonotype. This sequence joins TRBV5-1 and TRBJ2-1; either TRBD1 or TRBD2 may fit D (6 bases each). This CDR3 spans 18 amino acids. The germline V gene encodes CDR1 SGHRS and CDR2 YFSETQ. The V end lost 3 bases, the J end lost 7 bases, and 26 bases lay between the germline ends. In nucleotides, the CDR3 is TGCGCCAGCAGCTGGGCGCTAAGGGGGGTCTCGCTCGGGAATGAGCAGTTCTTC. Protein product: CASSWALRGVSLGNEQFF.

This chain links TRBV13 with TRBJ1-1, with a possible D match to TRBD1 (6 bases). Germline-derived CDR1 and CDR2 are PRHDT and FYEKMQ (reference sequence). The V and J ends lost 4 bases and 0 bases respectively, with 12 bases between them. The CDR3 contains 15 residues. CDR3 in amino acids: CASSSGQFMNTEAFF. The DNA for the CDR3 is TGTGCCAGCAGCTCCGGACAGTTTATGAACACTGAAGCTTTCTTT.

This clonotype has at least ten counts. The chain links TRBV6-5 to TRBJ1-1, with D hard to call. V dropped 6 bases and J dropped 0 bases, with 23 bases sitting between them. The CDR3 runs 18 residues. Germline values: CDR1 MNHEY, CDR2 SVGAGI. CDR3 residues: CASSPEILSIGMNTEAFF. The CDR3, as DNA: TGTGCCAGCAGCCCCGAGATTCTCTCGATCGGTATGAACACTGAAGCTTTCTTT.

This clonotype has at least ten counts. The gene calls are TRBV7-2 and TRBJ1-5; the D is unclear. There are 13 residues in the CDR3. From germline, CDR1 is SGHTA and CDR2 FQGNSA. Trimming left V 8 bases short and J 4 bases short, with 12 bases between. As DNA, the CDR3 is TGTGCCAGCGCCTACACAGCTAATCAGCCCCAGCATTTT. It is translated as CASAYTANQPQHF.

This clonotype was observed many times. The chain links TRBV2 to TRBJ2-5; D uncertain. V lost 4 bases and J 4 bases, leaving 13 bases between the germline ends. Per germline, CDR1 SNHLY and CDR2 FYNNEI. The CDR3 spans 14 residues. The CDR3 here is CASSAGSLSETQYF. For the CDR3, the DNA is TGTGCCAGCAGTGCGGGCAGCCTGTCAGAGACCCAGTACTTC. Complete variable domain (other parts from reference TRBV2 and TRBJ2-5): EPEVTQTPSHQVTQMGQEVILRCVPISNHLYFYWYRQILGQKVEFLVSFYNNEISEKSEIFDDQFSVERPDGSNFTLKIRSTKLEDSAMYFCASSAGSLSETQYFGPGTRLLVL.

This clonotype was counted at least ten times. V usage is TRBV20-1 and J usage is TRBJ2-7, with TRBD1 matching 8 bases. The CDR3 is made up of 13 amino acids. The junction had 3 bases not matched to a gene; V was cut back by 2 bases and J by 3 bases. Germline CDR1 and CDR2: DFQATT and SNEGSKA (reference sequence). CDR3 sequence: CSARSDRDYEQYF. CDR3 bases: TGCAGTGCTAGATCGGACAGGGACTACGAGCAGTACTTC.

This clonotype was found many times. The chain combines TRBV18 with TRBJ2-1, with D possibly being TRBD1 (5 bases). Looked up from germline, CDR1 is KGHSH and CDR2 is LQKENI. V shed 3 bases and J shed 2 bases, with 14 bases lying between them. CDR3 size: 16 residues. CDR3 residues: CASSPQGSQAYNEQFF. The CDR3 nucleotides are TGTGCCAGCTCACCCCAGGGTAGCCAGGCCTACAATGAGCAGTTCTTC. The full variable domain, completed using reference TRBV18 and TRBJ2-1, is NAGVMQNPRHLVRRRGQEARLRCSPMKGHSHVYWYRQLPEEGLKFMVYLQKENIIDESGMPKERFSAEFPKEGPSILRIQQVVRGDSAAYFCASSPQGSQAYNEQFFGPGTRLTVL.

This clonotype has a count of ten or more. The chain recombines TRBV18 with TRBJ2-7, with a weak D call TRBD2 (5 bases). Between the trimmed V and J ends, which lost 3 bases and 1 base, there was a span of 10 bases. The CDR3 spans 14 residues. Germline V lookup: CDR1 KGHSH, CDR2 LQKENI. CDR3: CASSPRTDSYEQYF. The CDR3 coding sequence is TGTGCCAGCTCACCGAGGACTGATTCCTACGAGCAGTACTTC.

This clonotype has ten or more counts. The chain is built from TRBV5-4 and TRBJ1-1; D unresolved. The ends were cut back, 4 bases at V and 3 bases at J, with 13 bases in the middle. Germline CDR1 SGHNT, CDR2 YYREEE (reference sequence). The CDR3 totals 14 residues. CDR3 residues: CASSPRTGYTEAFF. CDR3 coding DNA: TGTGCCAGCAGCCCCAGGACGGGCTACACTGAAGCTTTCTTT.

This clonotype has at least ten counts. V and J are TRBV7-2 and TRBJ2-3; 10 nucleotides line up with TRBD2. The CDR3 has 15 amino acids. In germline, CDR1 is SGHTA, CDR2 FQGNSA. The V segment lost 1 base and the J segment 6 bases; nucleotides outside the gene matches: 4. CDR3 sequence (DNA): TGTGCCAGCAGCTTAGTGGGACTAGCGTCGGATACGCAGTATTTT. Protein sequence: CASSLVGLASDTQYF. The variable domain in full, completed from reference TRBV7-2 and TRBJ2-3, reads GAGVSQSPSNKVTEKGKDVELRCDPISGHTALYWYRQSLGQGLEFLIYFQGNSAPDKSGLPSDRFSAERTGGSVSTLTIQRTQQEDSAVYLCASSLVGLASDTQYFGPGTRLTVL.